The text below deals with one TCR beta chain. Its cognate antigen is unknown. TCRdb keeps only in-frame clones here, not all; method: immunoSEQ multiplex PCR. The table records more than 55,000 clones, around three quarters of them present only once. This specimen comes from a study of OX40 agonist ivuxolimab in advanced cancers. Study in general: Every patient in dose escalation had hepatocellular carcinoma, melanoma, renal cell or head and neck cancer.

The study's findings and limits: The specificity for antigen of the expanded peripheral T cells was not determined.

The CDR3 sequence is 16 residues long. With 0 bases removed from V and 6 bases from J, the gap between germline ends came to 15 bases. Germline loops: CDR1 LGHNA, CDR2 YSLEER. This receptor was obtained from an adult with an advanced solid tumor such as melanoma, head and neck, liver or kidney cancer. The chain joins TRBV4-3 to TRBJ1-5; weak D call: TRBD1 (5 bases). Sequencing used CD4+ or CD8+ T cells sorted from blood, obtained in a trial of the OX40 agonist ivuxolimab. The CDR3 protein is CASSQDGTAWGQPQHF. The CDR3 DNA reads TGCGCCAGCAGCCAAGACGGGACGGCCTGGGGTCAGCCCCAGCATTTT.